The 3 T cell receptor beta chains given below trace back to one sample, sequenced in a study of blood T cell repertoires in COVID-19. Repertoires were generated with immunoSEQ multiplex PCR, while TCRdb's copy carries only in-frame clones and drops some. The data contain about 300,000 clones, around 85% of them singletons. The sample comprised PBMCs or T cells enriched from blood (not recorded which). Receptors originate from a woman aged 45-65 years who had recovered from COVID-19.

The rearrangement links TRBV5-1 to TRBJ2-1, with 11 bases that match TRBD2. Germline V gene sequence: CDR1 SGHRS, CDR2 YFSETQ. The CDR3 consists of 15 residues. Losses at the gene ends were 5 bases for V and 4 bases for J; bases not matched to a gene: 5. The CDR3 region has the DNA TGCGCCAGCAGGTCGGGACTAGCGGATTACAATGAGCAGTTCTTC. This sequence encodes CASRSGLADYNEQFF.

This clone has a single count. The rearrangement links TRBV4-1 to TRBJ1-3; D unclear. Germline values: CDR1 MGHRA, CDR2 YSYEKL. The germline V and J ends were trimmed by 0 bases and 8 bases, with 11 bases remaining between them. CDR3 size: 14 residues. The CDR3 DNA sequence: TGCGCCAGCAGCCAAGAATATGGGAGAGACACCATATATTTT. It encodes CASSQEYGRDTIYF.

The chain uses TRBV5-1 and TRBJ1-1; no firm D call. V was clipped by 3 bases and J by 11 bases, with 17 bases between them. Germline V gives CDR1 SGHRS, CDR2 YFSETQ. This CDR3 region has 13 residues. The CDR3 bases are TGCGCCAGCAGCTCCGGACTTGATTCGGTTGCTTTCTTT. It is translated as CASSSGLDSVAFF.